This T cell receptor beta chain was captured by sequencing in a study of monozygotic twins with inflammatory bowel disease. General observations from the study: The sharing of clonotypes with others was lower in IBD patients than in healthy twins, especially with disease activity.

To note about this clonotype: Its antigen is currently unknown.

This CDR3 has 12 residues. Germline loops: CDR1 SQVTM, CDR2 ANQGSEA. No DNA is given; TCRdb re-called the 5' RACE reads and lists each CDR3 protein once. Listed are fewer than 200,000 distinct CDR3 sequences; roughly 2.4% falls within the top ten. The sequence derives from a human donor with ulcerative colitis or Crohn's disease, or a healthy co-twin of an affected twin (not recorded which). The chain employs TRBV29-1 and TRBJ1-1; TCRdb picks TRBD1, but there is no DNA to check that call. The specimen sequenced was blood. CDR3 sequence: CSVGGGGTEAFF. The full variable domain, rest sourced from reference TRBV29-1 and TRBJ1-1, is SAVISQKPSRDICQRGTSLTIQCQVDSQVTMMFWYRQQPGQSLTLIATANQGSEATYESGFVIDKFPISRPNLTFSTLTVSNMSPEDSSIYLCSVGGGGTEAFFGQGTRLTVV.